Listed here are 21 T cell receptor beta chains from one sample, sequenced in a study of blood T cell repertoires in COVID-19. Assay used: immunoSEQ multiplex PCR; TCRdb lists only in-frame clones, some missing. The sample lists roughly 20,000 clones, 87% occurring once. Source material: peripheral blood. These receptors were collected from a human donor with active COVID-19. The donor label of this sample is uncertain.

The chain uses TRBV2 and TRBJ1-3, with TRBD1 as a possible D gene (5 bases). There are 13 residues in the CDR3. Germline lookup yields CDR1 SNHLY and CDR2 FYNNEI. The V gene lost 8 bases and the J gene lost 8 bases, with 16 bases spanning the gap. CDR3 sequence reads: CASRQGGTDTIYF. The CDR3 nucleotides are TGTGCCAGCCGGCAGGGAGGGACTGACACCATATATTTT. Filled out from reference TRBV2 and TRBJ1-3, the complete variable domain reads EPEVTQTPSHQVTQMGQEVILRCVPISNHLYFYWYRQILGQKVEFLVSFYNNEISEKSEIFDDQFSVERPDGSNFTLKIRSTKLEDSAMYFCASRQGGTDTIYFGEGSWLTVV.

This sequence joins TRBV30 and TRBJ2-3, with D perhaps TRBD2 (6 bases). Germline CDR1 and CDR2: GTSNPN and SVGIG (reference sequence). The V gene lost 0 bases and the J gene lost 5 bases, with 15 bases spanning the gap. This CDR3 is built from 15 residues. The CDR3 DNA sequence: TGTGCCTGGAGTGTACCCGCCGGGAGAGGAGATACGCAGTATTTT. Its translation: CAWSVPAGRGDTQYF.

The V call is TRBV7-3, the J call TRBJ2-1, with D tentatively TRBD2 (6 bases). There are 13 residues in the CDR3. V dropped 0 bases and J dropped 7 bases, with 7 bases sitting between them. Germline values: CDR1 SGHTA, CDR2 FQGTGA. CDR3 sequence: CASSLTGSNEQFF. CDR3 DNA sequence: TGTGCCAGCAGCTTAACCGGGAGTAATGAGCAGTTCTTC.

This rearrangement joins TRBV6-2 or TRBV6-3 to TRBJ1-1; 7 bases are shared with TRBD1. CDR1 and CDR2 (germline): MNHEY, SVGEGT. The ends lost 2 bases at V and 5 bases at J; junction bases unmatched: 2. The CDR3 sequence is 13 residues long. The CDR3 DNA sequence: TGTGCCAGCAGTTACAACAGGGGAACTGAAGCTTTCTTT. Its translation is CASSYNRGTEAFF.

This rearrangement joins TRBV19 to TRBJ2-5; TRBD1 matches at 8 bases. V lost 11 bases and J lost 5; bases outside the gene matches: 13. This CDR3 has 14 amino acids. Germline CDR1 and CDR2: LNHDA and SQIVND (reference sequence). CDR3 sequence (DNA): TGTGCCCCCTACACCCAGGGGGCGGAGGAGACCCAGTACTTC. As protein: CAPYTQGAEETQYF.

The chain uses TRBV5-1 and TRBJ2-7; 7 nucleotides match TRBD2. The CDR3 contains 15 residues. Germline-derived CDR1 and CDR2 are SGHRS and YFSETQ. The trim removed 1 base at V and 2 bases at J, leaving 6 bases unmatched. CDR3 sequence (DNA): TGCGCCAGCAGCTTGCGGGGGGAGGGTCCCTACGAGCAGTACTTC. This translates into CASSLRGEGPYEQYF.

The genes are TRBV4-1 and TRBJ2-7, with 9 bases fitting TRBD2. CDR1 and CDR2 (germline): MGHRA, YSYEKL. CDR3 length equals 17 residues. V lost 2 bases and J lost 0; bases outside the gene matches: 8. CDR3 in amino acids: CASSQPGTSKSSYEQYF. For the CDR3, the DNA is TGCGCCAGCAGCCAACCCGGGACTAGCAAGAGCTCCTACGAGCAGTACTTC.

The chain employs TRBV5-1 and TRBJ2-7; 7 bases map to TRBD1. The CDR3 loop spans 13 amino acids. Germline-derived CDR1 and CDR2 are SGHRS and YFSETQ. The J segment lost 6 bases and the V segment lost 5 bases, leaving 8 bases of the junction unmatched. Written as DNA, the CDR3 is TGCGCCAGCAGTCGATGGGCAGGGGGCGAGCAGTACTTC. This sequence encodes CASSRWAGGEQYF.

The chain has TRBV5-1 and TRBJ2-1, with D possibly matching TRBD2 (6 bases). The CDR3 has 17 residues. The V gene lost 4 bases and the J gene lost 0 bases, with 17 bases spanning the gap. Germline V gives CDR1 SGHRS, CDR2 YFSETQ. In DNA form, the CDR3 reads TGCGCCAGCAGCCTTGGGTGGGGGGAGGACTCCTACAATGAGCAGTTCTTC. Amino acid sequence: CASSLGWGEDSYNEQFF.

This clone was detected only a few times. J is TRBJ2-2 and V is TRBV2; 8 nucleotides align to TRBD2. This CDR3 spans 15 amino acids. The germline V gene encodes CDR1 SNHLY and CDR2 FYNNEI. V lost 5 bases and J lost 4; bases outside the gene matches: 6. The CDR3 DNA reads as TGTGCCAGCAGTTGGAGCGGGAGTTCCACCGGGGAGCTGTTTTTT. Amino acid sequence: CASSWSGSSTGELFF.

The V gene is TRBV2, the J gene TRBJ2-3; no clear D. The germline CDR1 and CDR2 sequences are SNHLY and FYNNEI. This CDR3 is 11 amino acids long. V was clipped by 6 bases and J by 5 bases, with 6 bases between them. The CDR3 DNA reads as TGTGCCAGCAGGACGGGAGATACGCAGTATTTT. It encodes CASRTGDTQYF.

This rearrangement joins TRBV5-1 to TRBJ2-1; 13 bases fit TRBD2. From germline, CDR1 is SGHRS and CDR2 YFSETQ. The CDR3 consists of 18 residues. Trimming took 0 bases from V and 4 from J; bases not matched to a gene: 7. The CDR3 sequence: CASSLGRTSGSIYNEQFF. CDR3 nucleotide sequence: TGCGCCAGCAGCTTGGGGAGGACTAGCGGGAGTATATACAATGAGCAGTTCTTC.

The chain couples TRBV7-6 to TRBJ2-7; 10 bases are shared with TRBD2. The CDR3 totals 16 residues. J was trimmed by 4 bases and V by 2 bases; bases with no gene match: 8. Germline CDR1 reads SGHVS; CDR2 reads FNYEAQ. The CDR3 bases are TGTGCCAGCAGCTTATCCCCAGCGGGAGGGCTGTACGAGCAGTACTTC. This sequence encodes CASSLSPAGGLYEQYF.

The chain carries TRBV24-1 and TRBJ2-6, with TRBD2 identical over 11 bases. CDR1 and CDR2 (germline): KGHDR, SFDVKD. This CDR3 spans 16 amino acids. The V and J ends lost 3 bases and 11 bases, in that order; junction bases with no gene match: 8. The CDR3 loop reads CATSDATSGKSDVLTF. CDR3 bases: TGTGCCACCAGTGATGCGACTAGCGGGAAAAGTGACGTCCTGACTTTC.

This chain connects TRBV11-2 to TRBJ1-1, with TRBD1 matching 8 bases. Germline-derived CDR1 and CDR2 are SGHAT and FQNNGV. The CDR3 length is 15 residues. The V and J ends lost 4 bases and 4 bases, in that order; junction bases with no gene match: 8. DNA of the CDR3: TGTGCCAGCAGCTCCTCTGACAGGGGAGCCACTGAAGCTTTCTTT. Its protein product is CASSSSDRGATEAFF.

The genes are TRBV19 and TRBJ2-1, with 8 positions matching TRBD1. The CDR3 spans 19 residues. The J segment lost 12 bases and the V segment lost 3 bases, leaving 25 bases of the junction unmatched. In germline, CDR1 is LNHDA, CDR2 SQIVND (reference sequence). The CDR3 sequence: CASSIPRELNRGESGGQFF. The CDR3 nucleotides are TGTGCCAGTAGTATTCCCCGGGAATTAAACAGGGGGGAGAGCGGTGGGCAGTTCTTC. Complete variable domain (other parts from reference TRBV19 and TRBJ2-1): DGGITQSPKYLFRKEGQNVTLSCEQNLNHDAMYWYRQDPGQGLRLIYYSQIVNDFQKGDIAEGYSVSREKKESFPLTVTSAQKNPTAFYLCASSIPRELNRGESGGQFFGPGTRLTVL.

The CDR3 region is CASSLLQGAVNGYTF. The CDR3 nucleotides are TGTGCCAGCAGCCTCCTCCAGGGGGCGGTGAATGGCTACACCTTC. The chain has TRBV28 and TRBJ1-2; 8 nucleotides line up with TRBD1. The length of the CDR3 is 15 residues. V was clipped by 6 bases and J by 6 bases; unmatched bases: 12. CDR1 and CDR2 from the germline V gene are MDHEN and SYDVKM.

The genes are TRBV29-1 and TRBJ2-3; the match to TRBD1 covers 8 bases. This CDR3 is 12 amino acids long. The germline V gene has CDR1 SQVTM and CDR2 ANQGSEA. Trimming cost V 7 bases and J 4 bases; bases outside gene matches: 4. Here the CDR3 reads CSADRGADTQYF. DNA of the CDR3: TGCAGCGCCGACAGGGGCGCAGATACGCAGTATTTT.

The chain employs TRBV7-8 and TRBJ2-2; D perhaps matches TRBD2 (6 bases). The V end lost 1 base, the J end lost 5 bases, and 11 bases lay between the germline ends. The CDR3 totals 15 residues. Germline V gene data show CDR1 as SGHVS and CDR2 as FQNEAQ. The chain's CDR3 is CASSLGVAATGELFF. The CDR3 nucleotides are TGTGCCAGCAGCTTAGGAGTAGCGGCAACCGGGGAGCTGTTTTTT.

This rearrangement joins TRBV19 to TRBJ2-2; 7 nucleotides align to TRBD1. V gave up 5 bases and J gave up 6 bases; unmatched junction bases: 6. CDR3 length: 14 residues. Germline V gene lookup returns CDR1 LNHDA and CDR2 SQIVND (reference sequence). CDR3 in amino acids: CASSLTGAAGELFF. The CDR3 DNA reads TGTGCCAGTAGTCTAACAGGGGCTGCCGGGGAGCTGTTTTTT. Together with reference TRBV19 and TRBJ2-2, the CDR3 gives the full variable domain: DGGITQSPKYLFRKEGQNVTLSCEQNLNHDAMYWYRQDPGQGLRLIYYSQIVNDFQKGDIAEGYSVSREKKESFPLTVTSAQKNPTAFYLCASSLTGAAGELFFGEGSRLTVL.

The chain is built from TRBV3-1 (or the pseudogene TRBV3-2) and TRBJ2-5; 10 bases line up with TRBD1. Trimming at V came to 4 bases and at J to 4 bases, leaving 3 bases not matched to a gene. Per germline, CDR1 LGHDT and CDR2 YNNKEL (reference sequence). This CDR3 spans 14 amino acids. The CDR3 here is CASSPWTGGETQYF. As DNA, the CDR3 is TGTGCCAGCAGCCCGTGGACAGGGGGAGAGACCCAGTACTTC.